This entry concerns a single T cell receptor beta chain. Other DNA sequences in this specimen translate into the identical CDR3. Seattle's cohort entered during active infection and was followed longitudinally. The germline V gene encodes CDR1 LNHDA and CDR2 SQIVND (reference sequence). The CDR3 covers 13 residues. V was cut by 3 bases and J by 3 bases, with 8 bases left in between. The record originates from a study of blood T cell repertoires in COVID-19. Study-level information: There were acute and convalescent COVID-19 samples, and they came from the United States, Italy and Spain.

Per the original methods: Using reference gene primer amplification, nucleated cell counts were estimated. Measured with immunoSEQ multiplex PCR; TCRdb has only the in-frame clones, and not every one. V, J and clone size were drawn from that table, and D and trimming were deduced from the DNA. The data contain 250,000 to 400,000 clones, roughly 90% of them singletons. The receptor comes from a woman in her twenties or thirties with COVID-19, enrolled during active disease. The sequencing sample was made of peripheral blood. The chain carries TRBV19 and TRBJ1-1; no definite D call. CDR3 nucleotides: TGTGCCAGTAGTATTGGGCAGCACACTGAAGCTTTCTTT. Translated, it gives CASSIGQHTEAFF.